The rows below give T cell receptor beta chains drawn from one sample of a study of cytomegalovirus exposure and HLA in healthy donors. The protocol was immunoSEQ multiplex PCR, while the TCRdb copy is restricted to in-frame clones and leaves out a portion. The sample lists more than 150,000 clones; 80% were seen once. Specimen: PBMCs. The source of these receptors is a man aged 40-55 years in good health and CMV-seropositive. Each CDR3 is given with its conserved first and last residue. A D gene is named only where the DNA matches it firmly. The listing skips clone size in some rows; elsewhere it reads once, few, many or a size class.

D,J,size,V,CDR3,DNA
-,TRBJ2-2,-,TRBV10-3,CAASPGGELFF,TGTGCCGCCAGTCCGGGCGGGGAGCTGTTTTTT
TRBD1,TRBJ2-5,once,TRBV6-1,CASSGGQGWGETQYF,TGTGCCAGCAGTGGCGGACAGGGTTGGGGGGAGACCCAGTACTTC
-,TRBJ1-5,-,TRBV5-5,CASSGWEGSNQPQHF,TGTGCCAGCAGCGGGTGGGAGGGCAGCAATCAGCCCCAGCATTTT
TRBD2,TRBJ2-3,-,TRBV5-1,CASSSGLAGPRGVDTQYF,TGCGCCAGCAGCTCCGGACTAGCGGGCCCCAGAGGAGTGGATACGCAGTATTTT
-,TRBJ1-5,-,TRBV29-1,CSVGGRNQPQHF,TGCAGCGTTGGAGGGCGCAATCAGCCCCAGCATTTT
TRBD2,TRBJ2-2,-,TRBV5-1,CASSYTAGTNTGELFF,TGCGCCAGCAGCTACACAGCGGGGACGAACACCGGGGAGCTGTTTTTT
-,TRBJ1-4,-,TRBV5-1,CASSFDRPNEKLFF,TGCGCCAGCAGCTTCGACAGGCCGAATGAAAAACTGTTTTTT
TRBD1,TRBJ2-5,once,TRBV30,CAWRTGGQGTQYF,TGTGCCTGGCGGACAGGGGGCCAGGGGACCCAGTACTTC
TRBD1,TRBJ1-3,-,TRBV30,CAGGRTGAGNTIYF,TGTGCCGGCGGAAGGACAGGGGCTGGAAACACCATATATTTT
-,TRBJ2-2,-,TRBV7-2,CASSLSGVNTGELFF,TGTGCCAGCAGCTTATCCGGAGTAAACACCGGGGAGCTGTTTTTT
-,TRBJ2-1,-,TRBV6-5,CAISRAGVAYNEQFF,TGTGCCATCTCCCGCGCGGGCGTCGCCTACAATGAGCAGTTCTTC
TRBD1,TRBJ2-2,-,TRBV7-9,CASSPGPGQGAGELFF,TGTGCCAGCAGCCCCGGACCGGGACAGGGAGCCGGGGAGCTGTTTTTT
TRBD1,TRBJ1-4,-,TRBV19,CASSMGTATNEKLFF,TGTGCCAGTAGTATGGGGACAGCAACTAATGAAAAACTGTTTTTT
TRBD2,TRBJ2-1,-,TRBV27,CASSLRAGTSGGAREQFF,TGTGCCAGCAGTTTGCGCGCCGGGACTAGCGGGGGGGCACGAGAGCAGTTCTTC
TRBD1,TRBJ2-7,-,TRBV7-2,CASSLVTGAAWEQYF,TGTGCCAGCAGCTTAGTCACAGGGGCCGCGTGGGAGCAGTACTTC
TRBD2,TRBJ2-7,-,TRBV30,CAWSLGGGLGDEQYF,TGTGCCTGGAGTCTTGGGGGGGGGTTAGGCGACGAGCAGTACTTC
TRBD2,TRBJ2-1,once,TRBV9,CASSVGLYWTRVNEQFF,TGTGCCAGCAGCGTAGGACTATACTGGACTAGAGTCAATGAGCAGTTCTTC
-,TRBJ1-5,-,TRBV27,CASSPTLEWDQPQHF,TGTGCCAGCAGTCCGACACTCGAATGGGATCAGCCCCAGCATTTT
TRBD2,TRBJ2-3,-,TRBV2,CARRMGGGTDTQYF,TGTGCCCGAAGGATGGGGGGGGGCACAGATACGCAGTATTTT
TRBD1,TRBJ2-3,-,TRBV6-9,CASPLKGGQGVLPSTDTQYF,TGTGCCAGCCCCTTGAAGGGGGGACAGGGTGTTCTACCTAGCACAGATACGCAGTATTTT
TRBD1,TRBJ2-1,-,TRBV9,CASSVVGTGGNEQFF,TGTGCCAGCAGCGTAGTCGGGACAGGGGGAAATGAGCAGTTCTTC
-,TRBJ1-1,-,TRBV7-2,CASRVDPGPVNTEAFF,TGTGCCAGCAGGGTCGACCCGGGTCCCGTGAACACTGAAGCTTTCTTT
-,TRBJ1-6,-,TRBV6-5,CATFGGGSPLHF,TGTGCCACTTTCGGCGGGGGGTCACCCCTCCACTTT
TRBD1,TRBJ2-5,-,TRBV5-5,CASSLQRTGGETQYF,TGTGCCAGCAGCTTGCAAAGGACAGGGGGCGAGACCCAGTACTTC
-,TRBJ1-1,once,TRBV29-1,CSVDAGSNTEAFF,TGCAGCGTTGATGCAGGATCCAACACTGAAGCTTTCTTT
-,TRBJ2-3,once,TRBV13,CASSLVVTEKTDTQYF,TGTGCCAGCAGCCTCGTCGTGACAGAGAAGACAGATACGCAGTATTTT
TRBD2,TRBJ2-5,-,TRBV2,CASSEALRLAGGSQYF,TGTGCCAGCAGTGAAGCGCTTAGACTAGCGGGGGGGTCCCAGTACTTC
-,TRBJ1-4,-,TRBV6-5,CASSYSSRGRAEKLFF,TGTGCCAGCAGTTACTCTTCCAGGGGTCGTGCGGAAAAACTGTTTTTT
-,TRBJ1-1,-,TRBV19,CASSMVREDTEAFF,TGTGCCAGTAGTATGGTCAGGGAGGACACTGAAGCTTTCTTT
-,TRBJ1-5,-,TRBV15,CATREDSTNQPQHF,TGTGCCACCAGGGAGGACAGTACCAATCAGCCCCAGCATTTT
TRBD1,TRBJ1-2,-,TRBV29-1,CSVTTGVDYGYTF,TGCAGCGTCACGACAGGGGTCGACTATGGCTACACCTTC
TRBD1,TRBJ1-4,-,TRBV4-1,CASSHSTGGHEKLFF,TGCGCCAGCAGCCACTCGACAGGGGGCCATGAAAAACTGTTTTTT
TRBD2,TRBJ2-5,-,TRBV5-6,CASSFGGQETQYF,TGTGCCAGCAGCTTCGGGGGGCAAGAGACCCAGTACTTC
-,TRBJ2-7,-,TRBV7-8,CASSLFLTGDSSYEQYF,TGTGCCAGCAGCTTATTTCTGACGGGGGATAGCTCCTACGAGCAGTACTTC
TRBD1,TRBJ2-7,-,TRBV28,CASNPGQGSFSNYEQYF,TGTGCCAGCAATCCGGGACAGGGAAGTTTCTCGAATTACGAGCAGTACTTC
-,TRBJ2-3,-,TRBV19,CASSIKTGMGTDTQYF,TGTGCCAGTAGTATAAAGACGGGAATGGGGACAGATACGCAGTATTTT
-,TRBJ1-5,few,TRBV12-5,CASSTGGGNQPQHF,TGTGCTAGTTCTACCGGGGGTGGCAATCAGCCCCAGCATTTT
-,TRBJ1-1,-,TRBV5-1,CASSLAESEAFF,TGCGCCAGCAGCTTGGCGGAGTCCGAAGCTTTCTTT
TRBD1,TRBJ2-7,-,TRBV29-1,CSAARAGQGAYEQYF,TGCAGCGCGGCCCGGGCCGGACAGGGGGCTTACGAGCAGTACTTC
TRBD2,TRBJ2-1,-,TRBV5-4,CASSPRLAGGLYNEQFF,TGTGCCAGCAGCCCCAGGCTAGCGGGGGGGCTCTACAATGAGCAGTTCTTC
TRBD1,TRBJ2-7,-,TRBV5-1,CASSLTGDQAYEQYF,TGCGCCAGCAGCTTAACAGGGGACCAAGCCTACGAGCAGTACTTC
TRBD2,TRBJ2-3,-,TRBV30,CAWSVGGGGAGTDTQYF,TGTGCCTGGAGTGTTGGAGGCGGGGGGGCCGGCACAGATACGCAGTATTTT
-,TRBJ1-5,-,TRBV5-6,CASSLGHSNQPQHF,TGTGCCAGCAGCCTGGGACATAGCAATCAGCCCCAGCATTTT
TRBD1,TRBJ1-1,-,TRBV7-2,CASSLKQGGPKAFF,TGTGCCAGCAGCTTAAAACAGGGGGGACCGAAAGCTTTCTTT
-,TRBJ2-6,once,TRBV11-2,CASSRGWANVLTF,TGTGCCAGCAGCAGAGGCTGGGCCAACGTCCTGACTTTC
-,TRBJ2-3,-,TRBV28,CASSLWAGTGTDTQYF,TGTGCCAGCAGTTTATGGGCAGGTACAGGCACAGATACGCAGTATTTT
TRBD1,TRBJ1-4,-,TRBV9,CASSVGTGAEKLFF,TGTGCCAGCAGCGTAGGGACAGGGGCCGAAAAACTGTTTTTT
-,TRBJ2-7,-,TRBV11-2,CASSFGQLFSYEQYF,TGTGCCAGCAGCTTCGGACAGCTTTTCTCCTACGAGCAGTACTTC
TRBD1,TRBJ1-4,-,TRBV27,CASSYSGTGDEKLFF,TGTGCCAGCAGTTACTCCGGGACAGGGGATGAAAAACTGTTTTTT
-,TRBJ2-1,-,TRBV7-3,CASSLIRRSSYNEQFF,TGTGCCAGCAGCTTAATCAGGCGAAGCTCCTACAATGAGCAGTTCTTC
TRBD2,TRBJ2-3,once,TRBV28,CASSPGTSGGGSDTQYF,TGTGCCAGCAGTCCTGGGACTAGCGGGGGGGGGTCAGATACGCAGTATTTT
-,TRBJ1-3,-,TRBV27,CAIAFGSSGNTIYF,TGTGCCATCGCCTTCGGGTCCTCTGGAAACACCATATATTTT
TRBD1,TRBJ2-2,once,TRBV5-6,CASSLRQGASTGELFF,TGTGCCAGCAGCTTGAGGCAGGGGGCTAGCACCGGGGAGCTGTTTTTT